The 16 T cell receptor beta chains below were found in one sample sequenced in a study of OX40 agonist ivuxolimab in advanced cancers. Sequenced by immunoSEQ multiplex PCR; TCRdb stores in-frame clones only, minus some. The table lists around 50,000 clones, about 87% of them singletons. Specimen: CD4+ or CD8+ T cells sorted from blood, collected in a trial of the OX40 agonist ivuxolimab. These receptors originate from an adult with an advanced solid tumor such as melanoma, head and neck, liver or kidney cancer.

The genes are TRBV6-5 and TRBJ2-7, with D possibly being TRBD1 or TRBD2 (5 bases each). From germline, CDR1 is MNHEY and CDR2 SVGAGI. The CDR3 extends over 13 amino acids. Deletions cut 0 bases from V and 5 bases from J, with 8 bases between. This chain's CDR3 is CASSYSVGDEQYF. The CDR3 DNA reads as TGTGCCAGCAGTTACTCGGTGGGGGACGAGCAGTACTTC.

V usage is TRBV10-3 and J usage is TRBJ1-2, with 7 nucleotides matching TRBD1. The CDR3 contains 16 residues. CDR1 is ENHRY, CDR2 SYGVKD, per germline. V trimming: 0 bases; J trimming: 8 bases; junction bases outside the gene matches: 12. CDR3 DNA: TGTGCCATCAGTGAGTCCGAACGGGACAGCGTTCGAGGCTACACCTTC. Translated, it gives CAISESERDSVRGYTF.

The chain employs TRBV6-1 and TRBJ2-5, with TRBD1 identical over 9 bases. Trimming took 6 bases from V and 1 from J; bases not matched to a gene: 6. Germline values: CDR1 MNHNS, CDR2 SASEGT. CDR3 length equals 15 residues. CDR3 bases: TGTGCCAGCAGGTTGGGGACAGGGCCCCAAGAGACCCAGTACTTC. This translates into CASRLGTGPQETQYF.

This clone was recorded once. The chain is built from TRBV2 and TRBJ1-2, with D possibly being TRBD1 (6 bases). Germline V gene lookup returns CDR1 SNHLY and CDR2 FYNNEI. The CDR3 covers 13 residues. V was shortened by 6 bases and J by 8 bases, with 16 bases between the two germline ends. The CDR3 reads CASREGGLWGYTF. The CDR3 DNA sequence: TGTGCCAGCAGAGAGGGGGGACTTTGGGGCTACACCTTC.

This clone was detected once. The gene calls are TRBV11-2 and TRBJ2-5, with D possibly being TRBD1 (6 bases). Germline CDR1 and CDR2: SGHAT and FQNNGV. This CDR3 contains 15 residues. V dropped 3 bases and J dropped 2 bases, with 13 bases sitting between them. The CDR3 loop reads CASSFSAGTQETQYF. The CDR3 DNA follows: TGTGCCAGCAGCTTCTCTGCCGGGACACAAGAGACCCAGTACTTC.

This chain uses TRBV6-6 with TRBJ1-4; D is unresolved. This CDR3 comprises 14 residues. V was cut by 5 bases and J by 4 bases, with 11 bases left in between. Germline V CDR1 and CDR2: MNHNY, SVGAGI (reference sequence). DNA for the CDR3: TGTGCCAGCAGTCAGACGTTTAATAATGAAAAACTGTTTTTT. Translated: CASSQTFNNEKLFF.

This clone was seen a single time. This chain links TRBV29-1 with TRBJ2-1, with 8 bases aligning to TRBD1. Germline V gives CDR1 SQVTM, CDR2 ANQGSEA. The CDR3 loop spans 17 amino acids. The V gene end was trimmed by 2 bases and the J gene end by 2 bases; junction bases not matched to a gene: 11. The CDR3 DNA reads as TGCAGCGTTGAATCCGTAGAACCGGGACAGGCCTACAATGAGCAGTTCTTC. Protein product: CSVESVEPGQAYNEQFF.

This sequence joins TRBV27 and TRBJ2-1; TRBD2 aligns across 9 bases. Germline assignment: CDR1 MNHEY and CDR2 SMNVEV (reference sequence). The junction had 13 bases not matched to a gene; V was cut back by 2 bases and J by 8 bases. The CDR3 length is 17 residues. The CDR3 is CASSLAAGTSRRDEQFF. The CDR3 DNA sequence: TGTGCCAGCAGTTTAGCTGCCGGGACTAGCAGACGAGATGAGCAGTTCTTC.

V is TRBV27 and J is TRBJ1-4; no clear D. The ends were cut back, 3 bases at V and 6 bases at J, with 8 bases in the middle. This CDR3 has 13 amino acids. Per the germline V gene, CDR1 is MNHEY and CDR2 is SMNVEV (reference sequence). The CDR3 protein is CASSFLGDEKLFF. The CDR3 DNA is TGTGCCAGCAGTTTCCTCGGGGATGAAAAACTGTTTTTT.

The chain has TRBV2 and TRBJ2-2, with 7 bases identical to TRBD1. This CDR3 has 15 residues. From germline, CDR1 is SNHLY and CDR2 FYNNEI. The V segment lost 4 bases and the J segment 0 bases; nucleotides outside the gene matches: 2. This CDR3 reads CASSAGTANTGELFF. The CDR3 DNA reads as TGTGCCAGCAGTGCCGGGACAGCGAACACCGGGGAGCTGTTTTTT. Full variable domain (outside the CDR3, taken from reference TRBV2 and TRBJ2-2): EPEVTQTPSHQVTQMGQEVILRCVPISNHLYFYWYRQILGQKVEFLVSFYNNEISEKSEIFDDQFSVERPDGSNFTLKIRSTKLEDSAMYFCASSAGTANTGELFFGEGSRLTVL.

The rearrangement links TRBV4-1 to TRBJ1-2, with a possible D match to TRBD1 (6 bases). V lost 0 bases, J lost 4 bases, and 12 bases lay in between. The CDR3 sequence is 15 residues long. The germline V gene has CDR1 MGHRA and CDR2 YSYEKL. For the CDR3, the DNA is TGCGCCAGCAGCCAAGATGGGGCCAGGGGCTATGGCTACACCTTC. Its protein product is CASSQDGARGYGYTF.

This clone was seen only once. This sequence joins TRBV9 and TRBJ2-1; D remains unclear. The CDR3 has 13 residues. V was trimmed by 4 bases and J by 5 bases, leaving 10 bases between them. Germline V lookup: CDR1 SGDLS, CDR2 YYNGEE. The DNA of the CDR3 is TGTGCCAGCAGCATGATTACAAACAATGAGCAGTTCTTC. Its translation: CASSMITNNEQFF.

The V call is TRBV7-6, the J call TRBJ1-6; D is perhaps TRBD1 (6 bases). From germline, CDR1 is SGHVS and CDR2 FNYEAQ. This CDR3 contains 16 residues. V was shortened by 2 bases and J by 10 bases, with 18 bases between the two germline ends. The CDR3 protein is CASSLSSGTFGSPLHF. DNA of the CDR3: TGTGCCAGCAGCTTATCCTCCGGGACATTTGGGTCACCCCTCCACTTT.

The rearrangement uses TRBV10-1 and TRBJ2-5, with TRBD2 identical over 9 bases. This CDR3 contains 17 residues. Unmatched junction bases numbered 7, after V lost 0 bases and J lost 2 bases. Germline V gene lookup returns CDR1 WNHNN and CDR2 SYGVQD (reference sequence). The DNA for the CDR3 is TGCGCCAGCAGTGAGTCGTGGGGTAGCGGGGGACAAGAGACCCAGTACTTC. It yields the protein CASSESWGSGGQETQYF.

The CDR3 sequence is CASSLDRQSNSPLHF. CDR3 bases: TGTGCCAGCAGCTTGGATCGGCAATCCAATTCACCCCTCCACTTT. This rearrangement joins TRBV5-6 to TRBJ1-6; D uncertain. The V gene lost 0 bases and the J gene lost 7 bases, with 11 bases spanning the gap. Germline V gives CDR1 SGHDT, CDR2 YYEEEE. The CDR3 consists of 15 residues.

The chain is built from TRBV19 and TRBJ2-7; D ambiguous. CDR3 size: 14 residues. In germline, CDR1 is LNHDA, CDR2 SQIVND (reference sequence). The germline V and J ends were trimmed by 3 bases and 0 bases, with 9 bases remaining between them. DNA of the CDR3: TGTGCCAGTAGTATGGCGGCAGTCTCCTACGAGCAGTACTTC. Translating gives CASSMAAVSYEQYF. Full variable domain (missing parts from reference TRBV19 and TRBJ2-7): DGGITQSPKYLFRKEGQNVTLSCEQNLNHDAMYWYRQDPGQGLRLIYYSQIVNDFQKGDIAEGYSVSREKKESFPLTVTSAQKNPTAFYLCASSMAAVSYEQYFGPGTRLTVT.